This entry features one T cell receptor (beta chain) sequence. Its antigen is still unknown. The CDR3 covers 16 residues. V lost 1 base, J lost 2 bases, and 14 bases lay in between. Germline V lookup: CDR1 SEHNR, CDR2 FQNEAQ (reference sequence). Profiled with immunoSEQ multiplex PCR; TCRdb holds only in-frame clones, not every one. This table has roughly 70,000 clones, roughly 78% appearing once. This sample is part of a study of T cell responses to AZD1222 COVID-19 vaccine. General observations from the study: When two AZD1222 doses had been given, Spike-specific TCR breadth and depth rose. Reports indicate that nearly half of spike-specific TCRs are directed at unmutated variant regions. Spike-wide coverage was observed for vaccine-associated CD4 TCRs, with dominant responses at 160-218 and 743-854.

This TCR was sampled from an adult in good health. Sample: peripheral blood, taken on day 0 of MenACWY control vaccination. The chain has TRBV7-9 and TRBJ2-5; D tentatively reads TRBD1 or TRBD2 (6 bases each). DNA for the CDR3: TGTGCCAGCAGCTTAGACTTCCGGGGGCTACAAGAGACCCAGTACTTC. Translation gives CASSLDFRGLQETQYF.